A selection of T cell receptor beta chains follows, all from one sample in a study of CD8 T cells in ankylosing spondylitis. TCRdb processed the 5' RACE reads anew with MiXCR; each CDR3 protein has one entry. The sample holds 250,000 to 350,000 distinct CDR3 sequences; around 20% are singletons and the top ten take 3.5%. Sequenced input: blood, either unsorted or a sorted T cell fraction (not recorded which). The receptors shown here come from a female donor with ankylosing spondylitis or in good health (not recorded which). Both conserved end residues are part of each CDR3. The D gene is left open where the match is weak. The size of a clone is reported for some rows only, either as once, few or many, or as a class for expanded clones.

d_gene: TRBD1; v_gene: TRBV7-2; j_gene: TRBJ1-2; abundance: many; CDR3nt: TGTGCCAGCAGCCTCAGCGGACAGGCGGGCTATGGCTACACCTTC; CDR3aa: CASSLSGQAGYGYTF
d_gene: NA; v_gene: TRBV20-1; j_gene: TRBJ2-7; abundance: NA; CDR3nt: TGCAGTGCTCGTAACAGAGTCGAGCAGTACTTC; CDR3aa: CSARNRVEQYF
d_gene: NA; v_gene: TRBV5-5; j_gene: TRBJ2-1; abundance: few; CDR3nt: TGTGCCAGCAGCAAACTCGGGGGCTCCTCCTACAATGAGCAGTTCTTC; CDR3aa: CASSKLGGSSYNEQFF
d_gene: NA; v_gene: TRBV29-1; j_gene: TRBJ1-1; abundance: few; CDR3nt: TGCAGCGTTAAACCTCGGATGAACACTGAAGCTTTCTTT; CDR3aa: CSVKPRMNTEAFF
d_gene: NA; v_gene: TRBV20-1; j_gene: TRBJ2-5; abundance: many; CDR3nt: TGCAGTGCTCCACTCCCTCGGGGCCTGGGGGAGACCCAGTACTTC; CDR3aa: CSAPLPRGLGETQYF
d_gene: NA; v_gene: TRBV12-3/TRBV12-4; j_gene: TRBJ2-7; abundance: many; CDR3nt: TGTGCCAGCAGGTCCCAGGGCTACGAGCAGTACTTC; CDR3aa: CASRSQGYEQYF
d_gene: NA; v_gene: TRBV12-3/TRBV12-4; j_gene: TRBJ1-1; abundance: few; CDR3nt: TGTGCCAGCAGATTAGGCGCGGGAGTTATAGCTTTCTTT; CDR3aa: CASRLGAGVIAFF
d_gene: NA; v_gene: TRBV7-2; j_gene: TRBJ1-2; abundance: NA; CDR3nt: TGTGCCAGCAGCTCGCGGGCCCAAGGGCACGGCTACACCTTC; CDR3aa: CASSSRAQGHGYTF
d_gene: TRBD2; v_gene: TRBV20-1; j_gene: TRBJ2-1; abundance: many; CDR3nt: TGCAGTGCCCTTTTAGGACTAGCTGGCAATGAGCAGTTCTTC; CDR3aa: CSALLGLAGNEQFF
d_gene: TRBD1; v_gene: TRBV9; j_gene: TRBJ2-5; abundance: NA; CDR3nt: TGTGCCAGCAGCGTCCAAGGGACAGGGCAAGAGACCCAGTACTTC; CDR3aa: CASSVQGTGQETQYF
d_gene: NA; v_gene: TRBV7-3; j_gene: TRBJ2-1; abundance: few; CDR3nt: TGTGCCAGCAGCTTCGGTACCTACAATGAGCAGTTCTTC; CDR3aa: CASSFGTYNEQFF
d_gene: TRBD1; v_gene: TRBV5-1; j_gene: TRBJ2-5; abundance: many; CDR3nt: TGCGCCAGCAGCGGAACCGGGACAGACTCGACCCAGTACTTC; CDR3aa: CASSGTGTDSTQYF
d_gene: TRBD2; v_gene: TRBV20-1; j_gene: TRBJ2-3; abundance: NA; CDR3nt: TGCAGTGCACCAGCGGGAGGGGCAGATACGCAGTATTTT; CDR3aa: CSAPAGGADTQYF
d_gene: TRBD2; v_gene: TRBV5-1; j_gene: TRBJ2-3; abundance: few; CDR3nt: TGCGCCAGCAGCTTCGGAGCGGGAGGGCGGGGAGATACGCAGTATTTT; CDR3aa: CASSFGAGGRGDTQYF
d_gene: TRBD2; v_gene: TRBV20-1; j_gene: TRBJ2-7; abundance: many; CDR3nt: TGCAGTGCTAGTTCGCTAGCGGGCCCTACCTACGAGCAGTACTTC; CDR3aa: CSASSLAGPTYEQYF
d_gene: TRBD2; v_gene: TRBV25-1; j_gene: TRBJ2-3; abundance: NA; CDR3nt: TGTGCCAGCAGTGAATACGGGCGCGGGAGAGGCGCAGATACGCAGTATTTT; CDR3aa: CASSEYGRGRGADTQYF
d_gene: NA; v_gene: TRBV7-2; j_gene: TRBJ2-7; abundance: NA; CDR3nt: TGTGCCAGCTACGAGGCATCACCTCCCTACGAGCAGTACTTC; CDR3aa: CASYEASPPYEQYF
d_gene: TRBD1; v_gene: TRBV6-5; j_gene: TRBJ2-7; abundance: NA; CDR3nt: TGTGCCAGCAGTTACGGGGACAGACATTACGAGCAGTACTTC; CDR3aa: CASSYGDRHYEQYF
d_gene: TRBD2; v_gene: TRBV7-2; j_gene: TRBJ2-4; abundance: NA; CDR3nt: TGTGCCAGCGCCCCGGGGAGCGGGAGATACATTCAGTACTTC; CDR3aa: CASAPGSGRYIQYF
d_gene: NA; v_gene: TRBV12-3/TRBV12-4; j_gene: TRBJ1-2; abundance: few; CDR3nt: TGTGCCAGCATGGGGGGCGGGTTGGGCTACACCTTC; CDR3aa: CASMGGGLGYTF
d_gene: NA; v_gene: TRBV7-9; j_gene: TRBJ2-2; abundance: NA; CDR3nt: TGTGCCAGGGGGCCCATCACCGGGGAGCTGTTTTTT; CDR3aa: CARGPITGELFF
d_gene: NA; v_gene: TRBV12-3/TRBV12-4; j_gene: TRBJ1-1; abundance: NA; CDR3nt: TGTGCCAGCAGTTTAGCGTCCCGGGGGGGGCTGAACACTGAAGCTTTCTTT; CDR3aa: CASSLASRGGLNTEAFF
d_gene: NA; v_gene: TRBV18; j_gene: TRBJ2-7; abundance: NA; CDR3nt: TGTGCCAGCTCACCGGGAGTCGGCTACGAGCAGTACTTC; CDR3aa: CASSPGVGYEQYF
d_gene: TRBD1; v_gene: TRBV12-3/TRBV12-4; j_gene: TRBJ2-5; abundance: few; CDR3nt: TGTGCCAGCAGTTTCGAGACAGGGGAGTTATCGGAGACCCAGTACTTC; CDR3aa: CASSFETGELSETQYF
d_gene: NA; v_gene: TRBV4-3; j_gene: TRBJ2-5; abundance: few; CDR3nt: TGCGCCAGCAGCCAAGGGGCACAAGAGACCCAGTACTTC; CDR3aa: CASSQGAQETQYF
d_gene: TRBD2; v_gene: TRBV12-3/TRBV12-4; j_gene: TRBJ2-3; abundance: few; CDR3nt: TGTGCCAGCACCGTGACTAGCTGGAACACAGATACGCAGTATTTT; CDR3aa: CASTVTSWNTDTQYF
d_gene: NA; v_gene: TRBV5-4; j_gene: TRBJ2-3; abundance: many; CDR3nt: TGTGCCAGCAGCTTCCTGGGCACAGATACGCAGTATTTT; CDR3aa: CASSFLGTDTQYF
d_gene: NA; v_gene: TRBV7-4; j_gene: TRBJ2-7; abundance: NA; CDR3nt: TGTGCCAGCAGCTTAGCGCCCCCCGTGGACAAGAGCTCCTACGAGCAGTACTTC; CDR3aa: CASSLAPPVDKSSYEQYF
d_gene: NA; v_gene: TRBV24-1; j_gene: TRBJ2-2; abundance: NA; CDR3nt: TGTGCCACCAGTGATCATGGGACGGACAGGGAGCTGTTTTTT; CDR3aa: CATSDHGTDRELFF
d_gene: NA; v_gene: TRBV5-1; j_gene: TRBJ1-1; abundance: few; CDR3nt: TGCGCCAGCAGCTTGGATGCTTTAGGTGAAGCTTTCTTT; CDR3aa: CASSLDALGEAFF
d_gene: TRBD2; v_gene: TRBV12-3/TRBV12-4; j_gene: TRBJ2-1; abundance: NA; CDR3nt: TGTGCCAGCAGCTACACTAGCGGGAGTGGGAATGAGCAGTTCTTC; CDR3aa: CASSYTSGSGNEQFF
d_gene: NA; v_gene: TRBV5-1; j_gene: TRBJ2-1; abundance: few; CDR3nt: TGCGCCAGCAGCTTGATTGGCGGAGGGCTCAATGAGCAGTTCTTC; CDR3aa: CASSLIGGGLNEQFF
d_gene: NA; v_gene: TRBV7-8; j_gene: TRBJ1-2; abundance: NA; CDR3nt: TGTGCCAGCAGCCTAAAACAGGTCTATGGCTACACCTTC; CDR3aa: CASSLKQVYGYTF
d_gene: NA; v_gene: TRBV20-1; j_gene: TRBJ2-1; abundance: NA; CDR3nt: TGCAGTGCTAGAAAGGGATCCTACAATGAGCAGTTCTTC; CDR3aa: CSARKGSYNEQFF
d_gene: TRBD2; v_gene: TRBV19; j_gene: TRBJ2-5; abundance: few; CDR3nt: TGTGCCAGTAGACCCACTGGACTAGCGGAAAGGGAGACCCAGTACTTC; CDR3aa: CASRPTGLAERETQYF
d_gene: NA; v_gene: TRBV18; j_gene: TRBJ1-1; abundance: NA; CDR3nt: TGTGCCAGCTCACCCAGACAGGAGACTGAAGCTTTCTTT; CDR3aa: CASSPRQETEAFF
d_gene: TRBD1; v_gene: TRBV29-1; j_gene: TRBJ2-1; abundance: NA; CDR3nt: TGCAGCGTCCCCGGACAGGGTGGACGTTTCGATGAGCAGTTCTTC; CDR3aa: CSVPGQGGRFDEQFF
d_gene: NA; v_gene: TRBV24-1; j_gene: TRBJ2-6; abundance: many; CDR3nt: TGTGCCACCAGTGCAACCGGGGCCAACGTCCTGACTTTC; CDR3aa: CATSATGANVLTF
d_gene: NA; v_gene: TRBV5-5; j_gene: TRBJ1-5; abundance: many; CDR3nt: TGTGCCAGCAGCTTCAGACAGGCGAATCAGCCCCAGCATTTT; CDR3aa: CASSFRQANQPQHF
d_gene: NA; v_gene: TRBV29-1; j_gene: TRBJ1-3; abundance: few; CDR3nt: TGCAGCGTAACACTCTCTGGAAACACCATATATTTT; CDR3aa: CSVTLSGNTIYF